This T cell receptor beta chain stems from a study of a mutant IDH1 vaccine in newly diagnosed glioma. The time point is: baseline, week 1 (first vaccination visit). Treatment here: pre-vaccination baseline after standard-of-care therapy. Clones were read by immunoSEQ multiplex PCR, and TCRdb kept only the in-frame ones, dropping some. This table holds some 100,000 clones, around 82% found once. This TCR came from a woman in her fifties or sixties with glioma. The sample in question was PBMCs, obtained from a glioma patient treated with radiotherapy, temozolomide or both.

DNA of the CDR3: TGTGCCTGGGGGGTAGGGACAATAAGATCACCCCTCCACTTT. This encodes CAWGVGTIRSPLHF. V usage is TRBV30 and J usage is TRBJ1-6; D perhaps matches TRBD1 (6 bases). Trimming removed 5 bases from V and 10 bases from J, with 18 bases in between. The germline V gene has CDR1 GTSNPN and CDR2 SVGIG (reference sequence). The CDR3 consists of 14 residues.